This T cell receptor (beta chain) was captured in a study of T-cell reconstitution after alpha-beta-depleted transplantation in children. There are many counts of this clonotype. Preparation of the TCRbeta library used unique molecular identifiers. Via MiXCR, TCRdb re-called the PCR reads, giving one row per CDR3 protein. The sample carries about 230,000 distinct CDR3 sequences, around 9.5% recorded once. Deletions cut 2 bases from V and 2 bases from J, with 11 bases between. This CDR3 contains 15 residues. The V call is TRBV12-3 or TRBV12-4, the J call TRBJ2-3; D may correspond to TRBD1 or TRBD2 (6 bases each). Sequencing used PBMCs from the stem cell graft donor, obtained from the stem cell graft. The sequence was obtained from a human donor who donated a stem cell graft to a child with acute lymphoblastic leukemia. The CDR3 nucleotides are TGTGCCAGCAGTTTAAGAGGGGGGCCCACAGATACGCAGTATTTT. The encoded protein is CASSLRGGPTDTQYF.